This T cell receptor (beta chain) was captured by sequencing in a study of identical twins. General study results and limits: Weaker excess sharing between twins was seen in beta out-of-frame sequences. Researchers caution that invariant MAIT and iNKT cells could partly confound zero-insertion analyses. Insertions were reduced in abundant cord blood beta clonotypes but not in memory repertoires.

From the 5' RACE reads, TCRdb called clonotypes with MiXCR, one entry per CDR3 protein. In the table there are about 470,000 distinct CDR3 sequences, 20% to 30% of which are singletons. This clonotype was detected a few times. Its cognate antigen is unknown. Germline assignment: CDR1 SGHTA and CDR2 FQGNSA. Trimming pared 7 bases from V and 2 bases from J, leaving 7 bases between. The CDR3 loop spans 12 amino acids. These data also formed part of another study, on T cells expressing NK-cell markers. That study reports: Several donors' CD3+CD56-NKG2C+ cells were dominated by the same clonotypes.

The source material was CD4+ T cells sorted from blood. V gene TRBV7-2 combines with J gene TRBJ2-3; no reliable D call. This clonotype originated in a woman in her late teens or twenties in good health. The CDR3: CASTDPTDTQYF. The CDR3 DNA reads as TGTGCCAGCACCGATCCCACAGATACGCAGTATTTT.